This entry describes one T cell receptor beta chain. What it binds is unknown. With a J-beta primer mix and a sample-barcoded 5' primer, a second PCR ran about 7 to 12 cycles. One entry per CDR3 protein results from TCRdb running MiXCR on the 5' RACE reads. The sample lists about 780,000 distinct CDR3 sequences; about 46% were seen once. The CDR3 covers 13 residues. The germline CDR1 and CDR2 sequences are GTSNPN and SVGIG (reference sequence). After removal of 3 bases from V and 9 bases from J, the junction contained 7 bases not matched to a gene. This sample was included in a study of blood T cells in healthy people across ages. General study results and limits: Higher diversity, along with more naive CD4+ cells, distinguished long-lived donors from aged donors. As age increased, TCR beta diversity per million T cells fell in a roughly linear fashion.

Material: blood. The origin of this receptor is a man older than 75 in good health. This chain connects TRBV30 to TRBJ1-2; TRBD1 agrees at 10 bases. CDR3: CAWSKTGGQSYTF. CDR3 DNA: TGTGCCTGGAGCAAGACAGGGGGCCAAAGCTACACCTTC. Complete variable domain (other parts from reference TRBV30 and TRBJ1-2): SQTIHQWPATLVQPVGSPLSLECTVEGTSNPNLYWYRQAAGRGLQLLFYSVGIGQISSEVPQNLSASRPQDRQFILSSKKLLLSDSGFYLCAWSKTGGQSYTFGSGTRLTVV.